The source of this TCR beta chain is a study of cytomegalovirus exposure and HLA in healthy donors. The study's findings and limits: There were around 160 TCR beta chains listed as cytomegalovirus-associated.

A few counts support this clone. As yet, its antigen is unknown. CDR3 length: 14 residues. V dropped 8 bases and J dropped 0 bases, with 11 bases sitting between them. PCR amplification relied on 60 Vbeta primers (plus 13 Jbeta primers). The assay was immunoSEQ multiplex PCR, and TCRdb's table has in-frame clones only and misses some. The sample records some 140,000 clones, about 9.2% being singletons. V and J are TRBV6-7 and TRBJ1-5; D gene unclear. TRBV6-7 is an ORF, with its function uncertain. The receptor comes from a woman in her thirties or forties in good health and CMV-seropositive. The source material was PBMCs. CDR3 sequence reads: CASLKKYSNQPQHF. CDR3 bases: TGTGCCAGCCTAAAGAAATATAGCAATCAGCCCCAGCATTTT.